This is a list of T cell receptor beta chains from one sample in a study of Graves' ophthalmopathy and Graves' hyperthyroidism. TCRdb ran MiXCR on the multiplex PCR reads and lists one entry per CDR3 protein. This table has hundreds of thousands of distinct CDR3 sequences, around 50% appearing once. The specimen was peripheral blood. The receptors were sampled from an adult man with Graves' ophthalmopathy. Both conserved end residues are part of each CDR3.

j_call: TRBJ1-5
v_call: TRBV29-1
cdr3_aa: CSNPRRSGGNQPQHF

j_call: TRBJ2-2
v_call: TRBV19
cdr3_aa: CASSAASSATGELFF

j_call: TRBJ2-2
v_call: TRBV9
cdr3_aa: CASTKLPGLADTNTGELFF

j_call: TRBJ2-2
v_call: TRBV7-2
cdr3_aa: CASSPTKAGELFF

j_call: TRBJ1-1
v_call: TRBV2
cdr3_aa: CASSGEMNTEAFF

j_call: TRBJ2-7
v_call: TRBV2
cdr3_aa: CASRHRGDAYEQYF

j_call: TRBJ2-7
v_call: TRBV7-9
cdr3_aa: CASSPKTGREQYF

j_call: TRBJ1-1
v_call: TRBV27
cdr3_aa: CASTQHGDTEAFF

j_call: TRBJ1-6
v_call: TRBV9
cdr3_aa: CASSEQGGDSPLHF

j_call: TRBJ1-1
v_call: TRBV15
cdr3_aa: CATSPSRGTNTEAFF

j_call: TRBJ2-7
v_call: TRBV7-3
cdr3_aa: CASSLTPGQGGEQYF

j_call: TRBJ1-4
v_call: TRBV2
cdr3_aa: CASTRDFAEKLFF

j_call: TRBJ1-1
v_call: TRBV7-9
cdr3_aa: CASSATGGDTEAFF

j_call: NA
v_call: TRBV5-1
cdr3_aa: CASSDSGSGGTPYEQYF

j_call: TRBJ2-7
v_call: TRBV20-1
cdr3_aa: CSFQNRDGYEQYF

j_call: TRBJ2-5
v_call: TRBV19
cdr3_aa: CASSILRAGGLETQYF

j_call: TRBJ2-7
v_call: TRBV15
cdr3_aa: CATSRDADRFYYEQYF

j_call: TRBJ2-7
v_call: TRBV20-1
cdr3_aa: CSARVLRHEDHEQYF

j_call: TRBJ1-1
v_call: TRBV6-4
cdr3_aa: CASRIRGPNTEAFF

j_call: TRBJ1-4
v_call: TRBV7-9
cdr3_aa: CASSGDILNGEKLFF

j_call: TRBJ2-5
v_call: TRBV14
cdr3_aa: CASSQGLGSETQYF

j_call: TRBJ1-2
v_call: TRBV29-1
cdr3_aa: CSVGARDYGYTF

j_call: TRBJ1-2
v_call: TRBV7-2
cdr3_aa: CASSADSLLRYGYTF

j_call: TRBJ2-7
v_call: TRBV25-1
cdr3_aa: CASAKLTGLSAYEQYF

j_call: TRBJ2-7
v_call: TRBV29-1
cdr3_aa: CSVEDHEGTYEQYF

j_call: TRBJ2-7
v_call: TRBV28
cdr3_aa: CASSPQWSSYEQYF

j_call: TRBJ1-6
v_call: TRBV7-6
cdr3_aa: CASSRTPGDNSPLHF

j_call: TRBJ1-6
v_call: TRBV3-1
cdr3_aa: CASSRGTGSTRDSPLHF

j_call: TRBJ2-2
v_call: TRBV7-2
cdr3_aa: CASSPTSGNTGELFF

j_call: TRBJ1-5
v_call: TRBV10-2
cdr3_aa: CARMCEGAVCPWNQPQHF

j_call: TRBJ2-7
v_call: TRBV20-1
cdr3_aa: CSANTQGDRPSEQYF

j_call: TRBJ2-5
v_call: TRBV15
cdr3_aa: CATSRPFSSGQETQYF

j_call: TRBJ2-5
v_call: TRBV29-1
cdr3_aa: CSVEWGETQYF

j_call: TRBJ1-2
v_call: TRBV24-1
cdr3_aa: CATSAFGGGGYTF

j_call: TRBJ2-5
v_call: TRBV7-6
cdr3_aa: CASSYAGPRETQYF

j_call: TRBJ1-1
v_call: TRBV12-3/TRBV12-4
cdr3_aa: CASSLGTGGYTEAFF

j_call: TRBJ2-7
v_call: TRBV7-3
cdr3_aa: CASSLDFSYEQYF

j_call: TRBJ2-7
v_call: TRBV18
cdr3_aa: CASSTGPGEQYF

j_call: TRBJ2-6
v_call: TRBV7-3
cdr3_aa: CASSLGAVSSGANVLTF

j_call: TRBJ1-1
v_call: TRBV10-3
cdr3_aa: CAISWDRGSEAFF

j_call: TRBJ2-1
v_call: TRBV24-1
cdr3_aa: CATSWTTSGINEQFF

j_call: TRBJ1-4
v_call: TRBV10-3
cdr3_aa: CASSQRTGGNREKLFF

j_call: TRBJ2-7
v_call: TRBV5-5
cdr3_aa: CASSLGQGERYEQYF

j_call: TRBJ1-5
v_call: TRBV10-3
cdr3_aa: CAISESRNQPQHF

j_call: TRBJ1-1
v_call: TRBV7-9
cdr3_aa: CASSLVKGADTEAFF

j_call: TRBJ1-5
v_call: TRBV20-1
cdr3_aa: CSARGLRTGKGDQPQHF

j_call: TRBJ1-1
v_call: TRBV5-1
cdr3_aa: CASSLYGPNTEAFF

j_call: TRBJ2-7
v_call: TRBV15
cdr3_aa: CATSRDPALGGEQYF

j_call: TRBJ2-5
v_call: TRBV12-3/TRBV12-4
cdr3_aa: CASSGQAGVQETQYF

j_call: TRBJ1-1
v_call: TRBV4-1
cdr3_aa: CASSQIFGGGTEAFF

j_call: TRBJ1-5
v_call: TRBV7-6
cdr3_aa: CASSLGEGPSNQPQHF

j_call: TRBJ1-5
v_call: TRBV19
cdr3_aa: CASSIQGIQPQHF

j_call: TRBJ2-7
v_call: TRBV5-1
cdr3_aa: CASSLGGQGASYEQYF

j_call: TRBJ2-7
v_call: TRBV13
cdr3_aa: CASSKASGGPSYEQYF

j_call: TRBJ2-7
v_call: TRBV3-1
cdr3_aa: CASSHADSGYEQYF

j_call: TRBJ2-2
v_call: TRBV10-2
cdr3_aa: CASRASGGGTGELFF

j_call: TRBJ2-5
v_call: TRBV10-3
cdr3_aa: CASSFRGQGETQYF